Below, 20 T cell receptor beta chains from the same sample are listed, as sequenced in a study of T cell therapy after organ transplantation. Their antigens are not known. Libraries were prepared by immunoSEQ multiplex PCR; TCRdb keeps only in-frame clonotypes and omits some of them. The sample lists about 50,000 clones, 85% to 95% occurring once. Sample: CD8+ T cells from blood, taken before autologous CMV-specific T cell therapy. The receptors shown here come from a human patient who had received a solid organ transplant and had CMV disease.

The chain links TRBV29-1 to TRBJ1-2; D is possibly TRBD1 (6 bases). The CDR3 is 12 residues long. Germline V CDR1 and CDR2: SQVTM, ANQGSEA. The ends were cut back, 6 bases at V and 7 bases at J, with 15 bases in the middle. The CDR3 DNA follows: TGCAGCGTGGCAACAGGGAATCCTGGCTACACCTTC. This translates into CSVATGNPGYTF.

The rearrangement joins TRBV27 to TRBJ2-6; no definite D call. Germline CDR1 reads MNHEY; CDR2 reads SMNVEV (reference sequence). This CDR3 contains 16 residues. Trimming left V 2 bases short and J 0 bases short, with 8 bases between. The CDR3: CASSLMRNSGANVLTF. CDR3 coding DNA: TGTGCCAGCAGTTTAATGCGGAACTCTGGGGCCAACGTCCTGACTTTC.

The gene calls are TRBV7-9 and TRBJ1-2, with D possibly being TRBD1 (6 bases). V shed 5 bases and J shed 7 bases, with 17 bases lying between them. Germline V gene data show CDR1 as SEHNR and CDR2 as FQNEAQ (reference sequence). CDR3 length: 14 amino acids. CDR3 nucleotides: TGTGCCAGCAGCCTTCAGGGGTATTCTTTTGGCTACACCTTC. Translated, it gives CASSLQGYSFGYTF.

The chain links TRBV4-2 to TRBJ2-5; no definite D call. The CDR3 is 15 residues long. The ends were cut back, 0 bases at V and 0 bases at J, with 8 bases in the middle. The germline V gene encodes CDR1 LGHNA and CDR2 YNFKEQ. The CDR3 DNA reads TGTGCCAGCAGCCAAGATGCGGCTAACCAAGAGACCCAGTACTTC. As protein: CASSQDAANQETQYF.

V and J are TRBV7-8 and TRBJ1-2; D may be TRBD1 (5 bases). In germline, CDR1 is SGHVS, CDR2 FQNEAQ. The V end was cut by 6 bases, the J end by 8 bases, with 10 bases between. The CDR3 runs to 11 residues. The CDR3: CASSSGRGYTF. The CDR3 region has the DNA TGTGCCAGCAGTTCAGGGCGCGGCTACACCTTC.

V usage is TRBV7-8 and J usage is TRBJ1-4; D gene unclear. The CDR3 is made up of 16 amino acids. Trimming stripped 1 base from V and 0 bases from J, with 9 bases between. Germline V gene sequence: CDR1 SGHVS, CDR2 FQNEAQ. The CDR3 reads CASSLVGPTTNEKLFF. CDR3 in DNA: TGTGCCAGCAGCTTAGTCGGGCCCACAACTAATGAAAAACTGTTTTTT.

V and J are TRBV9 and TRBJ2-3, with D unresolved. The length of the CDR3 is 15 residues. Germline lookup yields CDR1 SGDLS and CDR2 YYNGEE. With 2 bases removed from V and 0 bases from J, the gap between germline ends came to 10 bases. CDR3: CASSVVSRSTDTQYF. The CDR3 nucleotides are TGTGCCAGCAGCGTTGTGTCACGCAGCACAGATACGCAGTATTTT.

This chain uses TRBV7-9 with TRBJ2-7; a possible D gene is TRBD1 (6 bases). The CDR3 spans 14 residues. The V end lost 2 bases, the J end lost 4 bases, and 12 bases lay between the germline ends. Germline assignment: CDR1 SEHNR and CDR2 FQNEAQ (reference sequence). CDR3 sequence: CASSLPNRAYEQYF. CDR3 nucleotide sequence: TGTGCCAGCAGCTTACCTAACAGGGCTTACGAGCAGTACTTC.

The chain is built from TRBV5-1 and TRBJ2-7; a weak D match, TRBD2 (5 bases). The germline gives CDR1 SGHRS, CDR2 YFSETQ. Trimming pared 5 bases from V and 0 bases from J, leaving 9 bases between. CDR3 length: 13 residues. The chain's CDR3 is CASSFAGSYEQYF. CDR3 sequence (DNA): TGCGCCAGCAGTTTCGCGGGCTCCTACGAGCAGTACTTC.

This clone was picked up one time. V and J are TRBV4-1 and TRBJ1-2, with unresolved D. V was shortened by 1 base and J by 4 bases, with 7 bases between the two germline ends. Germline V gene lookup returns CDR1 MGHRA and CDR2 YSYEKL. CDR3 length: 13 residues. The CDR3 is CASSQGPGYGYTF. CDR3 in DNA: TGCGCCAGCAGCCAAGGGCCAGGCTATGGCTACACCTTC.

The chain links TRBV4-3 to TRBJ2-7; 9 bases agree with TRBD1. The CDR3 has 14 residues. The germline CDR1 and CDR2 sequences are LGHNA and YSLEER. V was pared by 1 base and J by 6 bases, with 4 bases of the junction left unmatched. The CDR3 reads CASSQGTGASEQYF. CDR3 sequence (DNA): TGCGCCAGCAGCCAAGGGACAGGGGCCTCCGAGCAGTACTTC.

The rearrangement joins TRBV7-6 to TRBJ2-7; 10 positions match TRBD1. The CDR3 consists of 16 residues. V trimming: 1 base; J trimming: 4 bases; junction bases outside the gene matches: 7. Germline assignment: CDR1 SGHVS and CDR2 FNYEAQ. Here the CDR3 reads CASSLGSGQGGYEQYF. CDR3 sequence (DNA): TGTGCCAGCAGCTTAGGTTCCGGACAGGGGGGTTACGAGCAGTACTTC.

The gene calls are TRBV6-5 and TRBJ2-1; 9 bases map to TRBD2. Germline values: CDR1 MNHEY, CDR2 SVGAGI. This CDR3 is 16 amino acids long. Trimming removed 2 bases from V and 7 bases from J; junction bases left unmatched: 9. The CDR3 DNA reads TGTGCCAGCAGTTACATCAAGCGGGAGGTCTTAAATGAGCAGTTCTTC. This encodes CASSYIKREVLNEQFF.

This chain joins TRBV5-6 and TRBJ2-6; tentatively, D is TRBD1 (5 bases). V dropped 0 bases and J dropped 0 bases, with 13 bases sitting between them. This CDR3 comprises 18 residues. Germline V gene lookup returns CDR1 SGHDT and CDR2 YYEEEE. This CDR3 reads CASSLATGPPSGANVLTF. The DNA for the CDR3 is TGTGCCAGCAGCTTGGCAACAGGACCCCCCTCTGGGGCCAACGTCCTGACTTTC. Using reference TRBV5-6 and TRBJ2-6 for the parts outside the CDR3, the full variable domain is DAGVTQSPTHLIKTRGQQVTLRCSPKSGHDTVSWYQQALGQGPQFIFQYYEEEERQRGNFPDRFSGHQFPNYSSELNVNALLLGDSALYLCASSLATGPPSGANVLTFGAGSRLTVL.

This chain links TRBV15 with TRBJ2-1, with D possibly matching TRBD2 (5 bases). V lost 0 bases and J lost 4, with 10 bases in between. The germline V gene has CDR1 LNHNV and CDR2 YYDKDF (reference sequence). This CDR3 is 15 amino acids long. The CDR3 protein is CATSREVSAYNEQFF. CDR3 bases: TGTGCCACCAGCAGAGAGGTTAGCGCTTACAATGAGCAGTTCTTC.

The genes are TRBV29-1 and TRBJ2-1; maybe TRBD2 (5 bases). V dropped 1 base and J dropped 0 bases, with 10 bases sitting between them. CDR1 is SQVTM and CDR2 is ANQGSEA in the germline V gene. The CDR3 contains 15 residues. CDR3 in DNA: TGCAGCGTTGAAGCTAGCCTCAGCTCCTACAATGAGCAGTTCTTC. Protein product: CSVEASLSSYNEQFF.

About this clone: Other nucleotide sequences in the sample specify the same CDR3. V and J are TRBV5-4 and TRBJ1-2; TRBD1 aligns across 8 bases. Looked up from germline, CDR1 is SGHNT and CDR2 is YYREEE (reference sequence). This CDR3 comprises 16 residues. The ends lost 4 bases at V and 6 bases at J; junction bases unmatched: 14. The CDR3 region is CASSPEDRVRLDGYTF. CDR3 coding DNA: TGTGCCAGCAGCCCTGAGGACAGGGTAAGACTAGATGGCTACACCTTC.

This chain uses TRBV6-4 with TRBJ2-2; the D is unclear. V was cut by 5 bases and J by 5 bases, with 9 bases left in between. The CDR3 is 13 residues long. Germline loops: CDR1 MRHNA, CDR2 SNTAGT. Here the CDR3 DNA reads TGTGCCAGCAGTCCCACCGATACCGGGGAGCTGTTTTTT. This gives the protein CASSPTDTGELFF.

The chain joins TRBV7-9 to TRBJ2-5; a possible D gene is TRBD1 (5 bases). This CDR3 is 15 amino acids long. Germline CDR1 SEHNR, CDR2 FQNEAQ (reference sequence). Trimming cost V 5 bases and J 0 bases, with 13 bases left between them. CDR3 amino acids: CASSPGHQYQETQYF. The CDR3 DNA is TGTGCCAGCAGCCCCGGACACCAGTACCAAGAGACCCAGTACTTC.

The chain uses TRBV7-6 and TRBJ2-1; D possibly uses TRBD1 or TRBD2 (6 bases each). CDR1 is SGHVS and CDR2 is FNYEAQ in the germline V gene. V was cut by 1 base and J by 7 bases, with 14 bases left in between. This CDR3 has 15 amino acids. The CDR3 region is CASSLVGGLGNEQFF. CDR3 in DNA: TGTGCCAGCAGCTTAGTCGGGGGCTTGGGAAATGAGCAGTTCTTC.